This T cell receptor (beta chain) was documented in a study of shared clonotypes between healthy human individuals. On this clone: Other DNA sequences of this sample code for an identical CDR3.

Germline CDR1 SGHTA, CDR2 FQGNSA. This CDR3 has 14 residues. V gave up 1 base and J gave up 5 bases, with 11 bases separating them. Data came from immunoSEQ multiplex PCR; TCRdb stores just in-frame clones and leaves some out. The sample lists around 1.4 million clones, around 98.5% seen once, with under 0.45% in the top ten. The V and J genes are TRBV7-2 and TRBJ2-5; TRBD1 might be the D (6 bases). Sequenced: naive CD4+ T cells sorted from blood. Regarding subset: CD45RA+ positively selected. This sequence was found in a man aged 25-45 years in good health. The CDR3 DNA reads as TGTGCCAGCAGCTTAGAATGGGGGCGGGAGACCCAGTACTTC. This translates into CASSLEWGRETQYF.